The rows below give T cell receptor beta chains drawn from one sample of a study of T cells after posttransplantation cyclophosphamide. Method: immunoSEQ multiplex PCR; TCRdb's copy keeps in-frame clones and lacks some. This sample comprises over 1,000 clones, none seen once only. The sample here was PBMCs, taken 84 days after allogeneic stem cell transplant with posttransplant cyclophosphamide. The receptors shown here come from a young adult male patient who received an allogeneic stem cell transplant from a related donor, was CMV-positive, and had no GVHD. Some of the T cells may derive from the graft donor. The CDR3 runs from the conserved cysteine through the conserved F or W. The D gene is left open where the match is weak. The size field reads once, few, many or a size class.

length | size | J | D | V | CDR3 | DNA
14 | large | TRBJ2-1 | . | TRBV12-3/TRBV12-4 | CASSFFVHYNEQFF | TGTGCCAGCAGTTTTTTTGTACATTACAATGAGCAGTTCTTC
13 | medium-sized | TRBJ2-7 | TRBD1 | TRBV6-1 | CASSSGQGYEQYF | TGTGCCAGCAGTAGCGGACAGGGCTACGAGCAGTACTTC
15 | many | TRBJ2-5 | TRBD1 | TRBV5-6 | CASSLRGTGVETQYF | TGTGCCAGCAGCTTGCGCGGGACAGGTGTCGAGACCCAGTACTTC
16 | medium-sized | TRBJ2-5 | TRBD2 | TRBV19 | CASNGLAGDGGETQYF | TGTGCCAGTAATGGACTAGCGGGAGACGGGGGAGAGACCCAGTACTTC
13 | medium-sized | TRBJ2-7 | TRBD1 | TRBV27 | CASSWTGTYEQYF | TGTGCCAGCAGCTGGACAGGGACCTACGAGCAGTACTTC
17 | many | TRBJ2-1 | . | TRBV9 | CASSVASRLNSYNEQFF | TGTGCCAGCAGCGTAGCCTCGCGGTTAAATTCCTACAATGAGCAGTTCTTC
15 | many | TRBJ2-7 | TRBD2 | TRBV12-3/TRBV12-4 | CASRHRSSGSYEQYF | TGTGCCAGCAGACATAGGTCTAGCGGTTCCTACGAGCAGTACTTC
18 | many | TRBJ2-5 | . | TRBV28 | CASSSASEGSRARETQYF | TGTGCCAGCAGCTCAGCTAGCGAAGGTTCTAGGGCGCGGGAGACCCAGTACTTC
18 | many | TRBJ2-7 | . | TRBV30 | CAWSPTGIGLFSPYEQYF | TGTGCCTGGTCACCTACAGGGATCGGGCTATTTTCCCCCTACGAGCAGTACTTC
16 | many | TRBJ2-1 | TRBD1 | TRBV15 | CATSRVDRGLRNEQFF | TGTGCCACCAGCAGGGTTGACAGGGGGCTAAGGAATGAGCAGTTCTTC
12 | medium-sized | TRBJ1-2 | . | TRBV24-1 | CATSDKGYGYTF | TGTGCCACCAGTGATAAGGGGTATGGCTACACCTTC
15 | medium-sized | TRBJ1-1 | TRBD1 | TRBV2 | CASSEDRGRGTEAFF | TGTGCCAGCAGTGAAGACAGGGGGCGCGGGACTGAAGCTTTCTTT
14 | medium-sized | TRBJ2-1 | TRBD2 | TRBV2 | CAREIAGAGNEQFF | TGTGCCAGAGAGATAGCGGGGGCGGGAAATGAGCAGTTCTTC
12 | medium-sized | TRBJ1-2 | . | TRBV30 | CAWSRQTLGYTF | TGTGCCTGGAGCCGACAGACCCTTGGCTACACCTTC
16 | medium-sized | TRBJ2-1 | TRBD2 | TRBV19 | CASSISAGSTYNEQFF | TGTGCCAGTAGTATATCAGCGGGAAGTACATACAATGAGCAGTTCTTC
16 | medium-sized | TRBJ2-3 | TRBD1 | TRBV6-5 | CASSYSGTGMADTQYF | TGTGCCAGCAGTTACTCCGGGACAGGGATGGCAGATACGCAGTATTTT
15 | many | TRBJ2-4 | . | TRBV11-1 | CASSSRTRDGYIQYF | TGTGCCAGCAGCTCCCGGACCAGGGATGGATACATTCAGTACTTC
14 | medium-sized | TRBJ1-1 | . | TRBV6-5 | CASSPQGRLSEAFF | TGTGCCAGCAGTCCCCAGGGGCGGCTATCGGAAGCTTTCTTT
17 | medium-sized | TRBJ1-3 | TRBD1 | TRBV5-6 | CASSFPTTTGAGNTIYF | TGTGCCAGCAGCTTTCCAACCACCACAGGGGCTGGAAACACCATATATTTT
19 | large | TRBJ2-1 | TRBD2 | TRBV27 | CASSLFPSSGRAVHNEQFF | TGTGCCAGCAGTTTATTCCCCTCTAGCGGGAGGGCCGTTCACAATGAGCAGTTCTTC
16 | medium-sized | TRBJ2-4 | TRBD2 | TRBV4-3 | CASSQDRASGVPIQYF | TGCGCCAGCAGCCAAGATAGGGCCAGCGGGGTGCCAATTCAGTACTTC
17 | medium-sized | TRBJ2-2 | . | TRBV4-3 | CASSQDPGSRNTGELFF | TGCGCCAGCAGCCAAGATCCCGGGTCTCGGAACACCGGGGAGCTGTTTTTT
16 | many | TRBJ2-5 | TRBD1 | TRBV7-2 | CASSYHDRGLKETQYF | TGTGCCAGCAGCTACCACGACAGGGGGCTTAAGGAGACCCAGTACTTC
15 | many | TRBJ2-5 | TRBD1 | TRBV19 | CASRTGQALGGTQYF | TGCGCCAGTAGGACGGGACAGGCCCTCGGGGGGACCCAGTACTTC
13 | medium-sized | TRBJ1-2 | . | TRBV19 | CASSIDRISGYTF | TGTGCCAGTAGTATCGACAGGATCTCTGGCTACACCTTC
14 | medium-sized | TRBJ1-1 | . | TRBV19 | CASSGSQGVWEAFF | TGTGCCAGTAGTGGGTCCCAGGGCGTTTGGGAAGCTTTCTTT
15 | many | TRBJ2-1 | TRBD2 | TRBV30 | CAWTPGLAGASEQFF | TGTGCCTGGACCCCTGGACTAGCGGGAGCAAGTGAGCAGTTCTTC
15 | many | TRBJ2-2 | . | TRBV7-3 | CASSFTGIATGELFF | TGTGCCAGCAGCTTTACAGGGATCGCCACCGGGGAGCTGTTTTTT
13 | many | TRBJ1-2 | . | TRBV29-1 | CSVSRTANYGYTF | TGCAGCGTCTCCCGGACAGCCAACTATGGCTACACCTTC
13 | medium-sized | TRBJ1-2 | . | TRBV7-9 | CASSLGGTYGYTF | TGTGCCAGCAGCTTGGGGGGAACCTATGGCTACACCTTC
13 | medium-sized | TRBJ2-1 | TRBD2 | TRBV27 | CASRGTTRREQFF | TGTGCCAGCAGGGGGACTACGAGGCGGGAGCAGTTCTTC
15 | many | TRBJ1-4 | TRBD1 | TRBV7-9 | CASSVGGTGSQKLFF | TGTGCCAGCAGCGTGGGAGGGACAGGATCTCAAAAACTGTTTTTT
11 | many | TRBJ1-2 | . | TRBV28 | CASSPNYGYTF | TGTGCCAGCAGTCCAAACTATGGCTACACCTTC
16 | many | TRBJ2-3 | TRBD1 | TRBV27 | CASSFTGTGRTDTQYF | TGTGCCAGCAGTTTCACCGGGACAGGGAGAACAGATACGCAGTATTTT
14 | many | TRBJ1-6 | . | TRBV6-1 | CASRSTANASPLHF | TGTGCCAGCAGATCGACAGCTAACGCTTCACCCCTCCACTTT
15 | medium-sized | TRBJ2-1 | TRBD2 | TRBV19 | CASATGGVSYNEQFF | TGTGCCAGCGCCACGGGGGGGGTGTCCTACAATGAGCAGTTCTTC
19 | medium-sized | TRBJ2-1 | TRBD2 | TRBV28 | CASSSSWGSGRGADNEQFF | TGTGCCAGCAGTTCCTCTTGGGGTAGCGGGAGGGGTGCGGACAATGAGCAGTTCTTC
18 | medium-sized | TRBJ1-6 | TRBD1 | TRBV5-1 | CASSFDAGRDRGFSPLHF | TGCGCCAGCAGCTTTGACGCTGGCCGGGACAGGGGTTTTTCACCCCTCCACTTT
17 | medium-sized | TRBJ1-2 | . | TRBV5-6 | CASSFGLIIAYSQGYTF | TGTGCCAGCAGCTTTGGTCTAATTATAGCTTACTCGCAGGGCTACACCTTC
15 | medium-sized | TRBJ1-4 | . | TRBV19 | CASSLNGATNEKLFF | TGTGCCAGTAGTCTTAACGGGGCAACTAATGAAAAACTGTTTTTT
17 | medium-sized | TRBJ2-5 | . | TRBV7-9 | CASSFPGAKYPQETQYF | TGTGCCAGCAGCTTCCCAGGGGCGAAATATCCCCAAGAGACCCAGTACTTC
16 | few | TRBJ2-2 | TRBD2 | TRBV6-5 | CASSYSQREVAGDLFF | TGTGCCAGCAGTTACTCGCAGCGGGAGGTAGCCGGGGATCTGTTTTTT
16 | many | TRBJ2-1 | TRBD2 | TRBV4-1 | CASSQGSAGVYNEQFF | TGCGCCAGCAGCCAAGGATCAGCGGGAGTGTACAATGAGCAGTTCTTC
13 | medium-sized | TRBJ2-1 | . | TRBV7-2 | CASSNSYYNEQFF | TGTGCCAGCAGCAACTCGTATTACAATGAGCAGTTCTTC
12 | medium-sized | TRBJ2-1 | . | TRBV6-2/TRBV6-3 | CASGTQRWGQFF | TGTGCCAGCGGGACTCAACGATGGGGGCAGTTCTTC
14 | medium-sized | TRBJ1-2 | TRBD1 | TRBV6-1 | CASSPRTGVDGYTF | TGTGCCAGCAGTCCGCGGACAGGGGTGGATGGCTACACCTTC
15 | medium-sized | TRBJ1-1 | . | TRBV14 | CASSKQGAQNTEAFF | TGTGCCAGCAGTAAACAGGGAGCCCAGAACACTGAAGCTTTCTTT
15 | many | TRBJ2-3 | . | TRBV5-1 | CASSLIGDGTDTQYF | TGCGCCAGCAGCTTGATAGGGGATGGCACAGATACGCAGTATTTT
15 | medium-sized | TRBJ2-1 | . | TRBV6-2/TRBV6-3 | CASIPRGEPYNEQFF | TGTGCCAGCATCCCCCGCGGAGAGCCTTACAATGAGCAGTTCTTC